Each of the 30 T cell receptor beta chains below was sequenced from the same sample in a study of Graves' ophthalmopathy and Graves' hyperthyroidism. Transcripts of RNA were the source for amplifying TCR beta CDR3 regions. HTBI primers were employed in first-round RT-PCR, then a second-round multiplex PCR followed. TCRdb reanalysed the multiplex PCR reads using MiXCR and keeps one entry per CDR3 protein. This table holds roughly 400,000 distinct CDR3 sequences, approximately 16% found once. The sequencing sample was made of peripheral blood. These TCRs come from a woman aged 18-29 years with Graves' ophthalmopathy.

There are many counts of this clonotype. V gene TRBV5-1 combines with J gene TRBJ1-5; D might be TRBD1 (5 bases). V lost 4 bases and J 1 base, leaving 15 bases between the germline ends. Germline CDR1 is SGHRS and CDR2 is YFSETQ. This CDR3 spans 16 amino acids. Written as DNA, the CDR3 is TGCGCCAGCAGCGAGGCCCCAGGGTCAAGCAATCAGCCCCAGCATTTT. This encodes CASSEAPGSSNQPQHF.

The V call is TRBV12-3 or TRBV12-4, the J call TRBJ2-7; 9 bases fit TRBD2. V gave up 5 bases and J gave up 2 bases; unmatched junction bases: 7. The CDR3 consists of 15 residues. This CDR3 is CASSPYSGGTYEQYF. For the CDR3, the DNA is TGTGCCAGCAGTCCCTATAGCGGGGGTACCTACGAGCAGTACTTC.

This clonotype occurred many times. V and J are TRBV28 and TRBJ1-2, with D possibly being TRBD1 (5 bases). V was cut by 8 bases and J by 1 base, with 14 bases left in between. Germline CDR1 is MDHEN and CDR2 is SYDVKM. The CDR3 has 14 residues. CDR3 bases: TGTGCCAGCCTCGCCCGGGGGAATAACTATGGCTACACCTTC. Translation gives CASLARGNNYGYTF.

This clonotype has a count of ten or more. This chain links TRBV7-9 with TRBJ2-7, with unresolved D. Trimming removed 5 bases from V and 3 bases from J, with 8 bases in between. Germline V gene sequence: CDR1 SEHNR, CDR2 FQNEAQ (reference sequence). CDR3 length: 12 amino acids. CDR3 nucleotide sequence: TGTGCCAGCAGCGCCGGCCGCTACGAGCAGTACTTC. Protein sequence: CASSAGRYEQYF.

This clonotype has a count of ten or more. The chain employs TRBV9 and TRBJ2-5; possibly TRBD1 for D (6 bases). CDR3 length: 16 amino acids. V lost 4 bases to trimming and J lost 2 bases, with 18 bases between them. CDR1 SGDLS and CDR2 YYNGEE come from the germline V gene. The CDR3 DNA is TGTGCCAGCAGCCCCACCGTCCGACAGGATCAAGAGACCCAGTACTTC. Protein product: CASSPTVRQDQETQYF.

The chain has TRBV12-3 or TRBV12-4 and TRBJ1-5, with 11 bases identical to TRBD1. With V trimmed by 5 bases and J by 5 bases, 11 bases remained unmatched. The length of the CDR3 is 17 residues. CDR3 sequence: CASSLNEGQGVHQPQHF. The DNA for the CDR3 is TGTGCCAGCAGTCTCAACGAGGGACAGGGGGTCCATCAGCCCCAGCATTTT.

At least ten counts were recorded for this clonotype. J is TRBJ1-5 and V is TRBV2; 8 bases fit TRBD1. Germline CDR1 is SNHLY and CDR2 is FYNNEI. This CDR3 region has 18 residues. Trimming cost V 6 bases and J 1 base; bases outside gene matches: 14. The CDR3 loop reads CASSAYRDRIGSNQPQHF. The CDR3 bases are TGTGCCAGCAGCGCCTACCGGGACAGGATTGGAAGCAATCAGCCCCAGCATTTT.

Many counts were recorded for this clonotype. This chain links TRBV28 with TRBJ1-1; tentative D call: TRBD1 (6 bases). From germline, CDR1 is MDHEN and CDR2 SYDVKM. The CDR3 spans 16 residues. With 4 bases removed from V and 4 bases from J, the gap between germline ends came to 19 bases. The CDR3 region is CASSSTGSQIRTEAFF. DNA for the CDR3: TGTGCCAGCAGTTCGACAGGTTCTCAGATTCGCACTGAAGCTTTCTTT.

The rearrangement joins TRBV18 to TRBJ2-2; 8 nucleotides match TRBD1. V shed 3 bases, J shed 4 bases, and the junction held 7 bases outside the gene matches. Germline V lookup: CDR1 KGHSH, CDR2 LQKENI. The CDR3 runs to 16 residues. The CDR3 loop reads CASSPLRDRITGELFF. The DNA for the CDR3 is TGTGCCAGCTCACCCCTCCGGGACAGGATCACCGGGGAGCTGTTTTTT.

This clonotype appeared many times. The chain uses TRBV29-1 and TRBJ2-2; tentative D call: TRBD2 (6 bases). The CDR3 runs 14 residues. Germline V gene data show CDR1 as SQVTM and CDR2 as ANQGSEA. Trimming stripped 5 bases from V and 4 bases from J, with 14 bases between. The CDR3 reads CSVYSLTSTGELFF. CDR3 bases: TGCAGCGTTTATTCGCTGACTAGCACCGGGGAGCTGTTTTTT.

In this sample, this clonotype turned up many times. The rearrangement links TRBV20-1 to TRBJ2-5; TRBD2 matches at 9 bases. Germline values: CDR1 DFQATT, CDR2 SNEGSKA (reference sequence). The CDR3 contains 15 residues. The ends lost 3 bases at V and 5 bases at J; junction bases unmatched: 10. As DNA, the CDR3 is TGCAGTGCTAGGGCTGGGACTAGCCGAGGGGAGACCCAGTACTTC. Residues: CSARAGTSRGETQYF.

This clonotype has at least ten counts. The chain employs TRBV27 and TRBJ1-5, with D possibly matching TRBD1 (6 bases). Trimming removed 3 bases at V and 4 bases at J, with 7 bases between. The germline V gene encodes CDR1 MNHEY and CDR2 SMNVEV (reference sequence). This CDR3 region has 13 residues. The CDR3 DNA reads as TGTGCCAGCAGTTTCAGGGGAAATCAGCCCCAGCATTTT. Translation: CASSFRGNQPQHF.

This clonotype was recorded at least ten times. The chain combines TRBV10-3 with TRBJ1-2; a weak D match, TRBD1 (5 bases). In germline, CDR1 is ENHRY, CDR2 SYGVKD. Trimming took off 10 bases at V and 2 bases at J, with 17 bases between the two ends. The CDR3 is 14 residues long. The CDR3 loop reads CATRRPGGNYGYTF. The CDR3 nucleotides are TGTGCCACCCGACGGCCGGGGGGGAACTATGGCTACACCTTC.

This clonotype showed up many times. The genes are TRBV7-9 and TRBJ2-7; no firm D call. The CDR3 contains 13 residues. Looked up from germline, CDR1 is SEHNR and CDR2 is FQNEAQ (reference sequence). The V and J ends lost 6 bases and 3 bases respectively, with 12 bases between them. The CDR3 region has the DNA TGTGCCAGCAGTCCCCGCGCCTACTACGAGCAGTACTTC. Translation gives CASSPRAYYEQYF. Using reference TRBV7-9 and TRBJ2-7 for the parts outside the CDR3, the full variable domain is DTGVSQNPRHKITKRGQNVTFRCDPISEHNRLYWYRQTLGQGPEFLTYFQNEAQLEKSRLLSDRFSAERPKGSFSTLEIQRTEQGDSAMYLCASSPRAYYEQYFGPGTRLTVT.

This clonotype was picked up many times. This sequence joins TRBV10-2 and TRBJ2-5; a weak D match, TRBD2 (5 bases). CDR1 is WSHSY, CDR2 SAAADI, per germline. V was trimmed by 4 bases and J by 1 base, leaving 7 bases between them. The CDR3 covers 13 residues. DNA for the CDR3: TGCGCCAGCAGTGGGGAGTCCCAAGAGACCCAGTACTTC. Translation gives CASSGESQETQYF.

As DNA, the CDR3 is TGTGCCAGCAGCTTGGCCGGGACCAACACCGGGGAGCTGTTTTTT. It yields the protein CASSLAGTNTGELFF. The chain recombines TRBV5-5 with TRBJ2-2; D is possibly TRBD1 or TRBD2 (5 bases each). Trimming removed 0 bases at V and 2 bases at J, with 8 bases between. Per the germline V gene, CDR1 is SGHKS and CDR2 is YYEKEE (reference sequence). CDR3 length: 15 amino acids.

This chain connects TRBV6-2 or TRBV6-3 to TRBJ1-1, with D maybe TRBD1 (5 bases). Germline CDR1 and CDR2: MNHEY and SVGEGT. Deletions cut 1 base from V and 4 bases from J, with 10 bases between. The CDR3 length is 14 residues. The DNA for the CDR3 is TGTGCCAGCAGTTACTTTGGGGGAGGCACTGAAGCTTTCTTT. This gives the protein CASSYFGGGTEAFF.

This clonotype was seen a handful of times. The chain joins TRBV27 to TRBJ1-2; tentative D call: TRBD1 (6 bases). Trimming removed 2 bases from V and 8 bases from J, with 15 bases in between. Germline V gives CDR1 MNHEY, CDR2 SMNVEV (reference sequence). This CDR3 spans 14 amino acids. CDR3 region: CASSLNRARRGYTF. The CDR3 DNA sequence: TGTGCCAGCAGTTTAAACAGGGCTCGGAGAGGCTACACCTTC.

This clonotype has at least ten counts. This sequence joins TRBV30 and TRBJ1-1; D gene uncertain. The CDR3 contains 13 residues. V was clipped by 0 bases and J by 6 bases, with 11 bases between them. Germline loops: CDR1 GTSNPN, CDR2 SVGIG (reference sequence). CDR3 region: CAWSVQSFAEAFF. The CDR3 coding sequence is TGTGCCTGGAGTGTACAAAGTTTCGCTGAAGCTTTCTTT.

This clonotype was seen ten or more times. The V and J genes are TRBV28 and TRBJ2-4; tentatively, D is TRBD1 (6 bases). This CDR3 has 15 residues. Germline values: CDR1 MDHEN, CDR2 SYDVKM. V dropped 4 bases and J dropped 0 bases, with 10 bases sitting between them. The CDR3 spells CASSSGDLAKNIQYF. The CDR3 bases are TGTGCCAGCAGTTCAGGGGATCTAGCCAAAAACATTCAGTACTTC. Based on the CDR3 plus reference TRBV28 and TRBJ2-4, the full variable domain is DVKVTQSSRYLVKRTGEKVFLECVQDMDHENMFWYRQDPGLGLRLIYFSYDVKMKEKGDIPEGYSVSREKKERFSLILESASTNQTSMYLCASSSGDLAKNIQYFGAGTRLSVL.

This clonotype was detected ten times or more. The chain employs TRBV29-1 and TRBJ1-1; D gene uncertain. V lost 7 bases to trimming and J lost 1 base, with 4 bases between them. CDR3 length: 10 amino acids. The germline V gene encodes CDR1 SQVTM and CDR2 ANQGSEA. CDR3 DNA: TGCAGCGCAGGGAACACTGAAGCTTTCTTT. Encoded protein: CSAGNTEAFF.

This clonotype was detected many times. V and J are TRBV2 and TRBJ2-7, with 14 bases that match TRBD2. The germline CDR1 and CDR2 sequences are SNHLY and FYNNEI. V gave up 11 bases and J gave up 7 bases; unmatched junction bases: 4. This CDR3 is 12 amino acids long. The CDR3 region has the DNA TGTGCCGGTGGGACTAGCGGGAGAGAGCAGTACTTC. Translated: CAGGTSGREQYF. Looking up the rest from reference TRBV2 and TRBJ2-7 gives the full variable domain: EPEVTQTPSHQVTQMGQEVILRCVPISNHLYFYWYRQILGQKVEFLVSFYNNEISEKSEIFDDQFSVERPDGSNFTLKIRSTKLEDSAMYFCAGGTSGREQYFGPGTRLTVT.

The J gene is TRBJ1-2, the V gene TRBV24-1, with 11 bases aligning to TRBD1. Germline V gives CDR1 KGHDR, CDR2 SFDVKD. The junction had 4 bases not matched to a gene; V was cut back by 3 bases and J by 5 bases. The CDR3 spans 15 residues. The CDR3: CATSDTGQGAYGYTF. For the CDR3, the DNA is TGTGCCACCAGTGATACCGGACAGGGGGCTTATGGCTACACCTTC.

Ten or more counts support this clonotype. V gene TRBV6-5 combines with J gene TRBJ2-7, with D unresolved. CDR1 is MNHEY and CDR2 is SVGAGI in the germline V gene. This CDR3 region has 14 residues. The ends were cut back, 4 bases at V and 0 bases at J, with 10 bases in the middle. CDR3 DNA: TGTGCCAGCAGTTCCACCTCCCTCTCCTACGAGCAGTACTTC. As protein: CASSSTSLSYEQYF.

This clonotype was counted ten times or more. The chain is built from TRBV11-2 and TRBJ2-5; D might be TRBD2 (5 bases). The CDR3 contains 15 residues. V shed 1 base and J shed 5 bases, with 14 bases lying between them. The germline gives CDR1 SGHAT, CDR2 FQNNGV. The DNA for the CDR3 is TGTGCCAGCAGCTTAGGATTCCGGGATCGGGAGACCCAGTACTTC. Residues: CASSLGFRDRETQYF.

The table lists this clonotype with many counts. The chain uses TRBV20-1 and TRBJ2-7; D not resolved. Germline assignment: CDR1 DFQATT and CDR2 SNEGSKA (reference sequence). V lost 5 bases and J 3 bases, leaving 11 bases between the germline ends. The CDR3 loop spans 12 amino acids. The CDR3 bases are TGCAGTGCTCGGCGCCAGAACTACGAGCAGTACTTC. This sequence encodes CSARRQNYEQYF.

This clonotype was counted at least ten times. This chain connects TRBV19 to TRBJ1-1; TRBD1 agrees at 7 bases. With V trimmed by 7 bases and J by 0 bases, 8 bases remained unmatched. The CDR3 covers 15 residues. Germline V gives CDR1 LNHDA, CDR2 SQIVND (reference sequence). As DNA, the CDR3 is TGTGCCAGTACCATGGGGACAGATATGAACACTGAAGCTTTCTTT. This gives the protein CASTMGTDMNTEAFF.

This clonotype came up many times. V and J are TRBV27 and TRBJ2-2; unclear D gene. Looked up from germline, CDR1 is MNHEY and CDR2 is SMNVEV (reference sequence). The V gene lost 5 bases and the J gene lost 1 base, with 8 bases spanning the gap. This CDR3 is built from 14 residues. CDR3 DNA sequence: TGTGCCAGCAGTCCCATGAGGAACACCGGGGAGCTGTTTTTT. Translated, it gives CASSPMRNTGELFF.

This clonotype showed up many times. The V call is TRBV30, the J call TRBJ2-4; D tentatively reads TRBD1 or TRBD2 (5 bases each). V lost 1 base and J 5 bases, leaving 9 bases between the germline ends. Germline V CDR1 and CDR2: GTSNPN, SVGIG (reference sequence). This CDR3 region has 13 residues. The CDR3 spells CAWSAGAQNIQYF. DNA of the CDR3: TGTGCCTGGAGTGCCGGGGCGCAAAACATTCAGTACTTC.

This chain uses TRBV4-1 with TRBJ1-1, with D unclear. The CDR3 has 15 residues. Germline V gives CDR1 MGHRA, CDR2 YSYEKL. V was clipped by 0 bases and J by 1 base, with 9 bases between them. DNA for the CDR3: TGCGCCAGCAGCCAAGATGGGCAGCCGAACACTGAAGCTTTCTTT. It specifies CASSQDGQPNTEAFF.